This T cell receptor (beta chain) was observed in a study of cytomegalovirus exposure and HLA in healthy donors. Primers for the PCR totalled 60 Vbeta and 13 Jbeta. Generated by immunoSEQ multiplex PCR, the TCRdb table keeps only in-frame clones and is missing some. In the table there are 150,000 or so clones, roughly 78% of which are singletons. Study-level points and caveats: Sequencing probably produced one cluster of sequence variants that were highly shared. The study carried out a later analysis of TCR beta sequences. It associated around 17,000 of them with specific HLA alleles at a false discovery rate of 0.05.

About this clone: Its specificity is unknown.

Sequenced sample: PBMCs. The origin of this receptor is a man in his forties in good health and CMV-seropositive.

The DNA for the CDR3 is TGTGCCAGCAGCGCGGGGGGGACGGCAACTAATGAAAAACTGTTTTTT. Amino acid sequence: CASSAGGTATNEKLFF. The chain employs TRBV9 and TRBJ1-4, with D maybe TRBD1 (5 bases). Per the germline V gene, CDR1 is SGDLS and CDR2 is YYNGEE. This CDR3 has 16 residues. Trimming removed 3 bases at V and 0 bases at J, with 12 bases between.